This note documents a single T cell receptor beta chain sequence. Its antigen is still unknown. The sample comes from a study of radiotherapy plus CTLA-4 blockade in lung cancer. J lost 2 bases, V lost 0 bases, and 11 bases had no gene match. The CDR3 loop spans 18 amino acids. CDR1 and CDR2 (germline): LGHNA, YNFKEQ. Data came from immunoSEQ multiplex PCR; TCRdb stores just in-frame clones and leaves some out. The sample includes over 80,000 clones, 83% of them seen just once. The study, taken as a whole, reports: According to reports, early shifts in blood T cell clones, alongside interferon-beta, forecast response most accurately. Among blood TCR repertoires after radiotherapy plus ipilimumab, tumor-derived clones expanded.

The study treated chemo-refractory metastatic non-small-cell lung cancer patients with focal radiation plus ipilimumab CTLA-4 blockade. The chain employs TRBV4-2 and TRBJ1-1; 8 bases line up with TRBD1. The material was peripheral blood, obtained from a patient treated with radiotherapy plus ipilimumab. This receptor was obtained from a human donor with non-small cell lung cancer who had stable disease on radiotherapy plus ipilimumab. Here the CDR3 reads CASSQDFGRGLVNTEAFF. In DNA form, the CDR3 reads TGTGCCAGCAGCCAAGATTTCGGCAGGGGGCTCGTTAACACTGAAGCTTTCTTT.